Listed below are T cell receptor beta chains from one sample, sequenced in a study of identical twins. TCRdb re-called the 5' RACE reads with MiXCR, one entry per CDR3 protein. Here the sample spans 450,000 or so distinct CDR3 sequences, 18% being singletons. The sequencing input was naive T cells sorted from blood. These receptors were taken from a man aged 50 to 59 in good health. The CDR3 runs from the conserved cysteine through the conserved F or W. The order of the fields is clone size, V gene, J gene, D gene, CDR3 protein, CDR3 DNA. A D gene is named only where the DNA matches it firmly. Only part of the rows carry a size: once, few, many, or a class if the clone is expanded.

few,TRBV12-3/TRBV12-4,TRBJ2-7,NA,CASSSNYPGDSGPRLYEQYF,TGTGCCAGCAGTTCGAACTATCCAGGGGATTCAGGTCCCCGGTTATACGAGCAGTACTTC
many,TRBV18,TRBJ1-1,NA,CASSAQVNTEAFF,TGTGCCAGCTCCGCTCAGGTTAACACTGAAGCTTTCTTT
few,TRBV3-1,TRBJ1-1,NA,CASSQGAGGKAFF,TGTGCCAGCAGCCAAGGGGCCGGGGGCAAAGCTTTCTTT
NA,TRBV7-2,TRBJ1-6,TRBD1,CASSLAGQGASPLHF,TGTGCCAGCAGCTTAGCTGGACAGGGTGCTTCACCCCTCCACTTT
NA,TRBV5-6,TRBJ2-7,NA,CASSLGTAWASYEQYF,TGTGCCAGCAGCTTGGGGACGGCGTGGGCTTCCTACGAGCAGTACTTC
NA,TRBV27,TRBJ2-7,TRBD2,CASSGTSGKYF,TGTGCCAGCAGTGGGACTAGCGGAAAGTACTTC
NA,TRBV7-6,TRBJ2-5,TRBD1,CASSLAGQGKTQYF,TGTGCCAGCAGCTTAGCGGGACAGGGGAAGACCCAGTACTTC
NA,TRBV7-2,TRBJ2-5,NA,CASRRTEETQYF,TGTGCCAGCAGGAGGACAGAAGAGACCCAGTACTTC
NA,TRBV6-5,TRBJ2-5,NA,CASSYSGGPSSIQETQYF,TGTGCCAGCAGTTACTCTGGAGGCCCGTCATCAATTCAAGAGACCCAGTACTTC
few,TRBV5-5,TRBJ2-3,TRBD2,CASSFRTSGSPSDTQYF,TGTGCCAGCAGCTTCAGGACTAGCGGGAGTCCCTCAGATACGCAGTATTTT
many,TRBV18,TRBJ2-5,TRBD2,CASTTTSSGETQYF,TGTGCCAGCACCACGACTAGCTCCGGAGAGACCCAGTACTTC
NA,TRBV14,TRBJ2-5,NA,CASSPLVQSGETQYF,TGTGCCAGCAGCCCTCTCGTACAAAGTGGCGAGACCCAGTACTTC
few,TRBV12-3/TRBV12-4,TRBJ1-6,NA,CASRRESSYNSPLHF,TGTGCCAGCAGACGAGAGAGCTCCTATAATTCACCCCTCCACTTT
many,TRBV20-1,TRBJ2-7,TRBD2,CSARGQGGAYEQYF,TGCAGTGCTAGAGGTCAGGGAGGGGCCTACGAGCAGTACTTC
few,TRBV12-3/TRBV12-4,TRBJ2-5,TRBD2,CASSSPWLAGNQETQYF,TGTGCCAGCAGTTCCCCCTGGCTAGCGGGGAACCAAGAGACCCAGTACTTC
NA,TRBV4-3,TRBJ2-7,TRBD2,CASSQVAASGYEQYF,TGCGCCAGCAGCCAAGTCGCGGCTAGCGGTTACGAGCAGTACTTC
many,TRBV4-3,TRBJ2-4,TRBD1,CASSQDHGTVAKNIQYF,TGCGCCAGCAGCCAAGATCACGGGACAGTAGCCAAAAACATTCAGTACTTC
many,TRBV7-9,TRBJ2-1,NA,CASSSFYNEQFF,TGTGCCAGCAGCTCTTTCTACAATGAGCAGTTCTTC
few,TRBV7-6,TRBJ2-7,NA,CASSPIERLYEQYF,TGTGCCAGCAGCCCCATTGAGAGACTCTACGAGCAGTACTTC
NA,TRBV6-2/TRBV6-3,TRBJ1-4,NA,CASTATATNEKLFF,TGTGCCAGCACCGCGACAGCAACTAATGAAAAACTGTTTTTT
few,TRBV18,TRBJ2-1,NA,CASSPIWSGSEKTNEQFF,TGTGCCAGCTCACCAATTTGGAGTGGCTCTGAAAAAACCAATGAGCAGTTCTTC
NA,TRBV2,TRBJ2-5,NA,CASSVAKTGTQYF,TGTGCCAGCAGTGTCGCGAAAACAGGGACCCAGTACTTC
few,TRBV6-1,TRBJ2-7,NA,CASRSWGFSSYEQYF,TGTGCCAGCAGGTCGTGGGGATTTAGCTCCTACGAGCAGTACTTC
few,TRBV20-1,TRBJ2-3,TRBD2,CSASGLAGGGSSDTQYF,TGCAGTGCTAGTGGACTAGCGGGAGGGGGCTCGTCAGATACGCAGTATTTT
NA,TRBV20-1,TRBJ2-1,NA,CSAVRDASANEQFF,TGCAGTGCGGTCCGGGATGCCTCGGCGAATGAGCAGTTCTTC
many,TRBV10-2,TRBJ1-5,NA,CASSPDSFNQPQHF,TGCGCCAGCAGTCCCGACAGTTTCAATCAGCCCCAGCATTTT
many,TRBV7-9,TRBJ2-3,NA,CASSLLEMSTDTQYF,TGTGCCAGCAGCTTATTGGAGATGAGCACAGATACGCAGTATTTT
many,TRBV18,TRBJ2-1,TRBD2,CASSRGLAGVNEQFF,TGTGCCAGCTCACGGGGACTAGCGGGAGTCAATGAGCAGTTCTTC
NA,TRBV9,TRBJ2-1,NA,CASSVWGNPGNEQFF,TGTGCCAGCAGCGTCTGGGGTAACCCTGGCAATGAGCAGTTCTTC
many,TRBV7-9,TRBJ1-5,NA,CASSLEGGQFNQPQHF,TGTGCCAGCAGCTTAGAGGGGGGCCAGTTCAATCAGCCCCAGCATTTT
NA,TRBV6-1,TRBJ1-1,TRBD1,CASWLSDRVESEAFF,TGTGCCAGCTGGCTTTCGGACAGGGTTGAGTCTGAAGCTTTCTTT
NA,TRBV7-9,TRBJ1-2,NA,CASSPGAGSYGYTF,TGTGCCAGCAGCCCAGGTGCTGGTAGCTATGGCTACACCTTC
few,TRBV20-1,TRBJ2-3,NA,CSAREPRLSTDTQYF,TGCAGTGCTAGAGAGCCACGGTTAAGCACAGATACGCAGTATTTT
NA,TRBV6-1,TRBJ1-6,TRBD1,CASRMDRVSPLHF,TGTGCCAGCAGAATGGACAGGGTTTCACCCCTCCACTTT
few,TRBV6-1,TRBJ1-2,NA,CLSTESLNYGYTF,TGTCTTTCTACAGAATCACTTAACTATGGCTACACCTTC
many,TRBV4-2,TRBJ2-5,NA,CASSQDYGRPQETQYF,TGTGCCAGCAGCCAAGATTATGGCAGGCCTCAAGAGACCCAGTACTTC
few,TRBV9,TRBJ1-1,NA,CASSVDGATEAFF,TGTGCCAGCAGCGTTGATGGGGCAACGGAAGCTTTCTTT
once,TRBV10-3,TRBJ2-3,TRBD2,CAIREASGGYTDTQYF,TGTGCCATCAGGGAGGCTAGCGGGGGATACACAGATACGCAGTATTTT
NA,TRBV29-1,TRBJ2-7,TRBD2,CSVEDHLAGPYEQYF,TGCAGCGTTGAAGACCATTTAGCGGGGCCCTACGAGCAGTACTTC
NA,TRBV5-8,TRBJ1-2,NA,CASSLATGGTIYGYTF,TGTGCCAGCAGCTTGGCCACGGGGGGGACAATCTATGGCTACACCTTC
NA,TRBV7-6,TRBJ2-5,NA,CASSLEEGYWGQETQYF,TGTGCCAGCAGCTTAGAGGAGGGCTATTGGGGTCAAGAGACCCAGTACTTC
many,TRBV4-2,TRBJ1-5,TRBD1,CASSQRDREDQPQHF,TGTGCCAGCAGCCAGAGGGACAGGGAGGATCAGCCCCAGCATTTT
many,TRBV20-1,TRBJ2-5,TRBD2,CSAREPGLASRETQYF,TGCAGTGCTAGAGAACCGGGACTAGCGTCCCGGGAGACCCAGTACTTC
NA,TRBV5-1,TRBJ1-5,NA,CASSFGGQSQPQHF,TGCGCCAGCAGCTTCGGAGGACAGAGTCAGCCCCAGCATTTT
NA,TRBV10-3,TRBJ1-2,NA,CAITEPGEKYGYTF,TGTGCCATCACCGAGCCAGGGGAAAAGTATGGCTACACCTTC
few,TRBV20-1,TRBJ2-3,NA,CSARGLGIFTDTQYF,TGCAGTGCTAGAGGACTCGGGATCTTCACAGATACGCAGTATTTT
few,TRBV12-3/TRBV12-4,TRBJ2-7,NA,CASTSGTVHEQYF,TGTGCCAGCACCTCCGGGACGGTGCACGAGCAGTACTTC
few,TRBV5-6,TRBJ1-5,NA,CASSSGRPESNQPQHF,TGTGCCAGCAGCTCGGGACGGCCAGAAAGCAATCAGCCCCAGCATTTT